These T cell receptor beta chains were read from a single sample in a study of patients and donors after allogeneic stem cell transplantation. TCRdb reprocessed the RT-PCR reads via MiXCR and lists one record per CDR3 protein. The sample records 410,000 or so distinct CDR3 sequences, roughly 17% being singletons. Sequencing was carried out using blood, either unsorted or a sorted T cell fraction (not recorded which). The receptor set was obtained from a human donor who was either an allogeneic HSCT recipient or a stem cell or donor lymphocyte infusion donor (not recorded which). It is not recorded whose cells these are; they may come from a transplant donor. CDR3s include the opening cysteine and the closing phenylalanine or tryptophan. Each record gives: clone size, J gene, D gene, V gene, CDR3 protein, CDR3 DNA. D genes are given only for firm matches. The listing skips clone size in some rows; elsewhere it reads once, few, many or a size class.

abundance: few
j_gene: TRBJ2-1
d_gene: -
v_gene: TRBV11-1
CDR3aa: CASSLEVRDLISYNEQFF
CDR3nt: TGTGCCAGCAGCTTAGAGGTGCGGGACCTCATTTCCTACAATGAGCAGTTCTTC

abundance: few
j_gene: TRBJ2-7
d_gene: -
v_gene: TRBV12-3/TRBV12-4
CDR3aa: CASGKGSDYEQYF
CDR3nt: TGTGCCAGCGGGAAGGGGTCCGACTACGAGCAGTACTTC

abundance: -
j_gene: TRBJ1-6
d_gene: TRBD1
v_gene: TRBV5-1
CDR3aa: CASSLAGTGSPLHF
CDR3nt: TGCGCCAGCAGCTTGGCCGGGACAGGTTCACCCCTCCACTTT

abundance: -
j_gene: TRBJ2-7
d_gene: TRBD2
v_gene: TRBV3-1
CDR3aa: CASSQRALAAPYEQYF
CDR3nt: TGTGCCAGCAGCCAAAGGGCACTAGCGGCCCCCTACGAGCAGTACTTC

abundance: many
j_gene: TRBJ1-5
d_gene: -
v_gene: TRBV4-3
CDR3aa: CASSQDTRNQPQHF
CDR3nt: TGCGCCAGCAGCCAAGATACACGCAATCAGCCCCAGCATTTT

abundance: many
j_gene: TRBJ1-2
d_gene: -
v_gene: TRBV29-1
CDR3aa: CASVVRGAVYGYTF
CDR3nt: TGCGCCTCGGTAGTCAGGGGAGCGGTCTATGGCTACACCTTC

abundance: few
j_gene: TRBJ1-2
d_gene: TRBD1
v_gene: TRBV13
CDR3aa: CASSLIGQGESGYTF
CDR3nt: TGTGCCAGCAGCTTAATCGGACAGGGGGAGAGTGGCTACACCTTC

abundance: -
j_gene: TRBJ2-7
d_gene: TRBD1
v_gene: TRBV6-2/TRBV6-3
CDR3aa: CASSTRTGVRYEQYF
CDR3nt: TGTGCCAGCAGTACTCGGACAGGGGTCCGATACGAGCAGTACTTC

abundance: many
j_gene: TRBJ2-7
d_gene: TRBD1
v_gene: TRBV20-1
CDR3aa: CSARSSQEGQGLAYEQYF
CDR3nt: TGCAGTGCTAGAAGTTCTCAGGAAGGACAGGGTCTAGCCTACGAGCAGTACTTC

abundance: -
j_gene: TRBJ1-5
d_gene: -
v_gene: TRBV20-1
CDR3aa: CSANYRTPGQPQHF
CDR3nt: TGCAGTGCCAACTACCGGACACCAGGTCAGCCCCAGCATTTT

abundance: few
j_gene: TRBJ1-5
d_gene: -
v_gene: TRBV27
CDR3aa: CASSLGYNQPQHF
CDR3nt: TGTGCCAGCAGTTTGGGTTATAATCAGCCCCAGCATTTT

abundance: few
j_gene: TRBJ2-5
d_gene: -
v_gene: TRBV6-5
CDR3aa: CASSYGVAKETQYF
CDR3nt: TGTGCCAGCAGTTACGGGGTAGCAAAAGAGACCCAGTACTTC

abundance: -
j_gene: TRBJ1-1
d_gene: -
v_gene: TRBV2
CDR3aa: CASRRFPPTEAFF
CDR3nt: TGTGCCAGCCGGCGGTTCCCCCCAACTGAAGCTTTCTTT

abundance: -
j_gene: TRBJ2-3
d_gene: -
v_gene: TRBV7-9
CDR3aa: CASSLYRESTDTQYF
CDR3nt: TGTGCCAGCAGCTTATATAGGGAAAGCACAGATACGCAGTATTTT

abundance: -
j_gene: TRBJ2-7
d_gene: -
v_gene: TRBV4-1
CDR3aa: CASSQGNLAFEQYF
CDR3nt: TGCGCCAGCAGCCAAGGGAACCTAGCATTCGAGCAGTACTTC

abundance: -
j_gene: TRBJ2-3
d_gene: -
v_gene: TRBV3-1
CDR3aa: CASSHWRGLTDTQYF
CDR3nt: TGTGCCAGCAGCCATTGGAGGGGCCTCACAGATACGCAGTATTTT

abundance: -
j_gene: TRBJ1-5
d_gene: -
v_gene: TRBV20-1
CDR3aa: CSATRGFRNQPQHF
CDR3nt: TGCAGTGCTACGAGGGGATTTCGCAATCAGCCCCAGCATTTT

abundance: -
j_gene: TRBJ2-2
d_gene: -
v_gene: TRBV7-2
CDR3aa: CASSPRPPKGAGELFF
CDR3nt: TGTGCCAGCAGCCCCCGCCCTCCAAAGGGGGCCGGGGAGCTGTTTTTT

abundance: few
j_gene: TRBJ2-7
d_gene: -
v_gene: TRBV7-2
CDR3aa: CASSLWNSEQYF
CDR3nt: TGTGCCAGCAGCTTATGGAACAGCGAGCAGTACTTC

abundance: few
j_gene: TRBJ2-7
d_gene: -
v_gene: TRBV14
CDR3aa: CASSHRTYLTYEQYF
CDR3nt: TGTGCCAGCAGCCATCGGACATATCTTACCTACGAGCAGTACTTC

abundance: -
j_gene: TRBJ2-7
d_gene: TRBD2
v_gene: TRBV4-2
CDR3aa: CASSPPGLAGSYEQYF
CDR3nt: TGTGCCAGCAGCCCTCCGGGACTAGCGGGATCCTACGAGCAGTACTTC

abundance: -
j_gene: TRBJ1-2
d_gene: -
v_gene: TRBV7-9
CDR3aa: CASSLDPKKDGYTF
CDR3nt: TGTGCCAGCAGCTTAGATCCGAAAAAGGATGGCTACACCTTC

abundance: many
j_gene: TRBJ1-1
d_gene: -
v_gene: TRBV6-2/TRBV6-3
CDR3aa: CASSFYPGTTGVNTEAFF
CDR3nt: TGTGCCAGCAGCTTTTACCCCGGGACGACTGGAGTGAACACTGAAGCTTTCTTT

abundance: -
j_gene: TRBJ1-1
d_gene: TRBD1
v_gene: TRBV15
CDR3aa: CATSTNWDRGRTEAFF
CDR3nt: TGTGCCACCAGCACCAACTGGGACAGGGGGCGGACTGAAGCTTTCTTT

abundance: -
j_gene: TRBJ1-2
d_gene: -
v_gene: TRBV2
CDR3aa: CASTDRARRSGYTF
CDR3nt: TGTGCCAGCACGGATCGGGCCCGGAGGAGTGGCTACACCTTC

abundance: -
j_gene: TRBJ1-2
d_gene: -
v_gene: TRBV7-9
CDR3aa: CASSPESRYTF
CDR3nt: TGTGCCAGCAGCCCGGAGAGTAGGTACACCTTC

abundance: -
j_gene: TRBJ2-5
d_gene: TRBD2
v_gene: TRBV6-1
CDR3aa: CASGQSGRGLGETQYF
CDR3nt: TGTGCCAGCGGACAAAGCGGGAGAGGTCTGGGAGAGACCCAGTACTTC